This T cell receptor beta chain was documented in a study of control samples from healthy donors and cancer patients. Unmatched junction bases numbered 6, after V lost 4 bases and J lost 7 bases. The germline gives CDR1 SGHRS, CDR2 YFSETQ. There are 13 residues in the CDR3. Clones were sequenced by immunoSEQ multiplex PCR, and TCRdb holds only the in-frame ones, with some missing. This sample has around 140,000 clones, with about 90% found just once. V usage is TRBV5-1 and J usage is TRBJ2-5; 8 nucleotides agree with TRBD2. What was sequenced was PBMCs. The TCR originated in a man aged 45-60 years with head and neck cancer. This CDR3 is CASSPGLVVTQYF. In DNA, the CDR3 is TGCGCCAGCAGCCCGGGACTAGTTGTGACCCAGTACTTC.